This is a list of T cell receptor beta chains from one sample in a study of blood T cell repertoires in COVID-19. Clones were read by immunoSEQ multiplex PCR, and TCRdb kept only the in-frame ones, dropping some. The sample contains about 250,000 clones, about 80% of which appear only once. Sequences were obtained from peripheral blood. The receptors derive from a person between 65 and 79 years old with COVID-19, enrolled during active disease. CDR3s leave out the opening cysteine and the closing phenylalanine or tryptophan.

v_gene	CDR3aa
TRBV7-2	ASSPQAGFGGNIQY
TRBV28	ASSFAVPLYEQY
TRBV14	ASSHHTGRANEQF
TRBV6-1	ASSDGTGLRAF
TRBV7-9	ASSLEGRGEYEQY
TRBV27	ASSLSADTQY
TRBV9	ASSVGLAGGLGEQF
TRBV5-1	ASSLQTGTEAF
TRBV7-2	ASSLVSGGPSGELF
TRBV11-3	ASSFGWEETQY
TRBV7-3	ASSEFSSGRADTQY
TRBV7-3	ASSLEVGRAYNEQF
TRBV5-1	ASSSTGVSYNEQF
TRBV5-5	ASSFYGGAGVNEKLF
TRBV10-3	AISESSGKSTEAF
TRBV7-2	ASSPRGGHEQY
TRBV27	ASSLTGPGNQPQH
TRBV4-3	ASSQGGQYNSPLH
TRBV7-2	ASSLQPGPYEQY
TRBV28	ASSSPGLAGVLEQY
TRBV28	ASRRAPGQGRQPQH
TRBV30	AWTFGTGEKLF
TRBV25-1	ASQSVAGQESPLH
TRBV30	AWSNRGIYEQY
TRBV2	ASSGFRGTNEKLF
TRBV4-1	ASSPGQQYEQY
TRBV2	ASSESGGGQETQY
TRBV28	ASSLVGRQGNEQF
TRBV28	ASSYRFSYEQY
TRBV7-6	ASSSTGGQETQY
TRBV28	ASSHTYRDNEQF
TRBV4-3	ASSQGVRSGTNEKLF
TRBV9	ASSRTSGSSYEQY
TRBV6-5	ASSYRSGGNEKLF
TRBV4-2	ASSQDLGAGNTEAF
TRBV6-5	ASSKNLATEAF
TRBV29-1	SVGGDRRQGYT